This T cell receptor beta chain is from a study of blood T cell repertoires in COVID-19 (TCRdb year 2020). A note on the overall study: Samples covering the acute and convalescent phases of COVID-19 were provided by collaborators in the United States, Italy and Spain. The material from the prospective study consisted of cDNA or gDNA derived from T cells, B-cell-depleted T cells, or PBMCs. Subjects who had been exposed to COVID-19, were actively infected with it, or had recovered from it provided the deeply sampled blood TCRbeta repertoires that made up the dataset. The repertoires were released in a freely available public database meant as a resource for research on the immune response to SARS-CoV-2. The samples were drawn from two sources: the first 160 participants of the ongoing ImmuneRACE study, and about 1,300 subjects contributed by 6 global collaborators. Nearly every sample came with metadata listing a de-identified subject ID, COVID-19 status, age in years and sex. HLA class I and class II types, where available, came from metadata supplied by the sample provider rather than from assay-based typing. Points the paper makes about the study in general: The amount of clinical and demographic metadata varied by source and participant and was provided uncurated.

To note about this clone: Its antigen is currently not known. A read error may account for a junction end that differs from germline.

The immunoSEQ Assay, a bias-controlled multiplex PCR, was used to amplify TCRbeta CDR3 regions from genomic DNA. The source study handled its data this way. Nucleated cell counts per sample were estimated from amplification of reference gene primers within the assay. To quantify the absolute abundance of each unique TCRbeta CDR3 rearrangement, sequence reads were collapsed and filtered. For each sample, productive Simpson clonality was calculated by taking the square root of Simpson's diversity index across productive rearrangements. TCRdb took this table from immuneACCESS and kept in-frame rearrangements with V and J called. Such tables lack part of the clones; where checked against another copy, unresolved V genes explain under half of the gap, and the rest is unexplained. V, J and clone size are taken as reported in that table, and D and trimming were inferred from the DNA itself. In this sample the table shows approximately 230,000 clones, about 91% of which occur a single time. About 1.3% of the sample is in the top ten clones.

Whole blood was collected in K2EDTA tubes by collaborating institutions according to the institutions' own protocols. For TCRbeta analysis, collaborator samples were shipped as frozen whole blood, as isolated PBMCs, or as DNA extracted from either sample type. From a lookup of the germline V gene, CDR1 and CDR2 are MNHEY and SVGEGT. From its cysteine to its phenylalanine, the CDR3 spans 12 amino acids. Solely the CDR3 DNA is kept, with 36 bases framed from the first base. This clonotype was sampled from a man of 80 years or more with acute or convalescent COVID-19. Material for sequencing was peripheral blood. This receptor chain uses TRBV6-2 or TRBV6-3 and TRBJ1-2; the D gene identity is not certain. The CDR3 protein is CASSFPNFGYTF. The DNA sequence reads TGTGCCAGCAGTTTTCCCAACTTTGGCTACACCTTC.